The 3 T cell receptor beta chains in this list originate from one sample, sequenced in a study of shared clonotypes between healthy human individuals. Assay: immunoSEQ multiplex PCR; the TCRdb copy retains only in-frame clones and omits some. The sample has approximately 940,000 clones, over 60% seen once. The sequencing sample was made of memory CD4+ T cells sorted from blood. Specified subset: CD45RA-negative fraction. The receptors were gathered from a man aged 18 to 29 in good health.

This rearrangement joins TRBV5-6 to TRBJ1-2, with D maybe TRBD1 (6 bases). The CDR3 length is 15 residues. Germline CDR1 and CDR2: SGHDT and YYEEEE. V shed 0 bases and J shed 6 bases, with 15 bases lying between them. CDR3 DNA sequence: TGTGCCAGCAGCTTGGGGGGCACAGGGTATAATGGCTACACCTTC. Translation: CASSLGGTGYNGYTF.

The rearrangement uses TRBV6-4 and TRBJ1-1; a possible D gene is TRBD1 (6 bases). CDR1 MRHNA and CDR2 SNTAGT come from the germline V gene. This CDR3 is 14 amino acids long. V was clipped by 4 bases and J by 7 bases, with 16 bases between them. This CDR3 is CASSVLSGAVEAFF. The CDR3 nucleotides are TGTGCCAGCAGTGTTCTCTCGGGGGCGGTTGAAGCTTTCTTT.

This chain joins TRBV5-1 and TRBJ1-1; D perhaps matches TRBD1 (5 bases). Germline V gene data show CDR1 as SGHRS and CDR2 as YFSETQ. Deletions cut 5 bases from V and 0 bases from J, with 11 bases between. This CDR3 is 14 amino acids long. CDR3 bases: TGCGCCAGCAGACATGGGACGGTGAACACTGAAGCTTTCTTT. It is translated as CASRHGTVNTEAFF.